This T cell receptor (beta chain) was sequenced for a study of shared clonotypes between healthy human individuals. Study-wide background: Per donor, CD8 memory used one plate, CD8 naive used two, CD4 memory used three and CD4 naive used three.

This clone was seen a single time. Once extracted for a subset, genomic DNA was divided evenly among several immunoSEQ plates. The repertoire was sequenced with immunoSEQ multiplex PCR; TCRdb's copy has only in-frame clones and lacks some. The profile shows over a million clones, roughly 96% of them singletons. The CDR3 contains 16 residues. Trimming at V came to 5 bases and at J to 2 bases, leaving 6 bases not matched to a gene. Germline-derived CDR1 and CDR2 are MNHEY and SMNVEV (reference sequence). The sample was naive CD4+ T cells sorted from blood. Subset of the sample: CD45RA+ positively selected. The sequence came from a man aged 25-45 years in good health. V gene TRBV27 combines with J gene TRBJ2-4, with TRBD1 matching over 10 bases. The CDR3 DNA is TGTGCCAGCAGTCCGCGACAGGGGGCTACCAAAAACATTCAGTACTTC. It is translated as CASSPRQGATKNIQYF.